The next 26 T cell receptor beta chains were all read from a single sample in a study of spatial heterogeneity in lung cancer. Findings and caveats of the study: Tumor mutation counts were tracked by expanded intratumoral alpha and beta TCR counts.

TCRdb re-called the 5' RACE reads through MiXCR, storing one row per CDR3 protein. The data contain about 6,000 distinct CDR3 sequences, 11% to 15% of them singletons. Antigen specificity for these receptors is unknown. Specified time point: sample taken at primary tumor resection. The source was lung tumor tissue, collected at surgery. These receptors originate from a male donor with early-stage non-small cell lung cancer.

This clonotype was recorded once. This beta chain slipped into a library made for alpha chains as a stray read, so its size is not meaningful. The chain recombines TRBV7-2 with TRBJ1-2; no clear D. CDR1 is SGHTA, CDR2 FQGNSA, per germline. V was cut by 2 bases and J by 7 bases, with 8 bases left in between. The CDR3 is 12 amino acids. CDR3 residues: CASSLPGFGYTF. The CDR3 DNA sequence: TGTGCCAGCAGCTTACCAGGCTTTGGCTACACCTTC.

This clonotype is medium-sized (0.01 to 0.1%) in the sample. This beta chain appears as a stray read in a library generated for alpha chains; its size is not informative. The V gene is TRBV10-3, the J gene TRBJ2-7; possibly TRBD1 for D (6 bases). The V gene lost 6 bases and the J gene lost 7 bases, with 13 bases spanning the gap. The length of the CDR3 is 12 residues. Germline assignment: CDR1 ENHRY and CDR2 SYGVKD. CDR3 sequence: CAISSVRGEQYF. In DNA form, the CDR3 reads TGTGCCATCAGCTCAGTTAGGGGGGAGCAGTACTTC.

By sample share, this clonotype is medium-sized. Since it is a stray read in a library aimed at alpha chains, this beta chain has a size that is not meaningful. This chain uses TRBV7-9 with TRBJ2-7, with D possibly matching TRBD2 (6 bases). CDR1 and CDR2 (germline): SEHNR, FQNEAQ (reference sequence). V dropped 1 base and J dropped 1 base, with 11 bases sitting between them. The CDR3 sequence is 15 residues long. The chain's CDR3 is CASSLVSGRSYEQYF. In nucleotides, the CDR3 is TGTGCCAGCAGCTTAGTTTCCGGGAGATCCTACGAGCAGTACTTC.

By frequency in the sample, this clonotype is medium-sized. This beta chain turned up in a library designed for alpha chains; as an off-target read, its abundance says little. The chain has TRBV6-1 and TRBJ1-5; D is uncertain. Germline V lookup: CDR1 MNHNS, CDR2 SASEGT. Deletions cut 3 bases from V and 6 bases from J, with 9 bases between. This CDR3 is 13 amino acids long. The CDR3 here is CASSDEEGQPQHF. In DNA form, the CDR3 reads TGTGCCAGCAGTGACGAGGAAGGTCAGCCCCAGCATTTT.

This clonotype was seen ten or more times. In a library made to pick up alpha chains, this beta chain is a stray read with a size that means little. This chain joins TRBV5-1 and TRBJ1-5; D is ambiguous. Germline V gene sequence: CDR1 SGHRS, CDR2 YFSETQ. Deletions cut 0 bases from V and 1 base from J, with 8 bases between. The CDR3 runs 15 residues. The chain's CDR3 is CASSLGTQSNQPQHF. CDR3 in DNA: TGCGCCAGCAGCTTGGGGACCCAAAGCAATCAGCCCCAGCATTTT.

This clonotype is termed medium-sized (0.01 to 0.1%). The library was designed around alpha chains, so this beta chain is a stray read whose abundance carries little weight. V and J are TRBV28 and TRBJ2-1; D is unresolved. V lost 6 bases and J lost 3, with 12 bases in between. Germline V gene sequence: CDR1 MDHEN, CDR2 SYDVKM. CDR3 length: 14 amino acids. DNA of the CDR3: TGTGCCAGCAGGACGACACAGATCTACAATGAGCAGTTCTTC. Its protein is CASRTTQIYNEQFF.

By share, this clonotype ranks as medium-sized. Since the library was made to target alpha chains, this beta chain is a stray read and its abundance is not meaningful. The CDR3 protein is CSAVRDYEQYF. DNA of the CDR3: TGCAGTGCCGTGAGGGACTACGAGCAGTACTTC. The J gene is TRBJ2-7, the V gene TRBV20-1; the D gene is possibly TRBD2 (5 bases). The germline V gene has CDR1 DFQATT and CDR2 SNEGSKA (reference sequence). This CDR3 has 11 residues. V lost 6 bases to trimming and J lost 3 bases, with 9 bases between them.

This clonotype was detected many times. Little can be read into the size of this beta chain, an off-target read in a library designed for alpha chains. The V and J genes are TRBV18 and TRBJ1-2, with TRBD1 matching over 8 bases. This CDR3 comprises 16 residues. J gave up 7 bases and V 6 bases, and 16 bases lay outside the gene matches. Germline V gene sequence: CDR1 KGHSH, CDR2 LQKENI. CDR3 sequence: CASSRTGTGEGIGYTF. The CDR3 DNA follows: TGTGCCAGCTCTCGCACCGGGACAGGTGAAGGTATTGGCTACACCTTC.

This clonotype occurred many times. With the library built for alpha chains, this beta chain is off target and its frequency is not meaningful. The CDR3 DNA reads TGCAGTGCTGCCGGGGAGGATGTGGAGACCCAGTACTTC. It encodes CSAAGEDVETQYF. This chain links TRBV20-1 with TRBJ2-5, with D possibly TRBD2 on 6 matching bases. Trimming shortened V by 5 bases and J by 5 bases, and 15 bases separated the two germline ends. CDR3 size: 13 residues. Germline values: CDR1 DFQATT, CDR2 SNEGSKA (reference sequence).

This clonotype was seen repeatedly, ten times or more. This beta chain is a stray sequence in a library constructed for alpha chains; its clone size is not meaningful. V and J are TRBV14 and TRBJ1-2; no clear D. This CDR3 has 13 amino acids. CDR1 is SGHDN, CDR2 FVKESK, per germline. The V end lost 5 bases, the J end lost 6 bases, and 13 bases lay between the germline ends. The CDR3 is CASSVTAMDGYTF. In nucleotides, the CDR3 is TGTGCCAGCAGCGTTACGGCAATGGATGGCTACACCTTC.

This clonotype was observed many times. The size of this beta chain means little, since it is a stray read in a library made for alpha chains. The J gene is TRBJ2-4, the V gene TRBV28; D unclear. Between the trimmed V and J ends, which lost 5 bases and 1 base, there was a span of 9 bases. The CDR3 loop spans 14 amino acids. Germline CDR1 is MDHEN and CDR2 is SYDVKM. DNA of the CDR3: TGTGCCAGCAGTATCCCGAGGGCCAAAAACATTCAGTACTTC. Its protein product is CASSIPRAKNIQYF.

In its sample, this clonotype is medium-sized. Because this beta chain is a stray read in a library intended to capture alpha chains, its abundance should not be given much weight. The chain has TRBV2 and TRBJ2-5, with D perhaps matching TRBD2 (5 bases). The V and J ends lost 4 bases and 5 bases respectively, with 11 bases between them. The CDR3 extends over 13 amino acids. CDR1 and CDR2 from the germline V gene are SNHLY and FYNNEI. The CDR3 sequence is CASSAREGETQYF. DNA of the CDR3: TGTGCCAGCAGTGCCCGGGAAGGGGAGACCCAGTACTTC.

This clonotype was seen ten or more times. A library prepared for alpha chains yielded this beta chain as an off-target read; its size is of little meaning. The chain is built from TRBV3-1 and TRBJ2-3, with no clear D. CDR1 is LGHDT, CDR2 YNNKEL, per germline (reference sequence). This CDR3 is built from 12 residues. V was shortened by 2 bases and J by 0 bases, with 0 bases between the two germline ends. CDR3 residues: CASSQSTDTQYF. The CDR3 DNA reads TGTGCCAGCAGCCAAAGCACAGATACGCAGTATTTT.

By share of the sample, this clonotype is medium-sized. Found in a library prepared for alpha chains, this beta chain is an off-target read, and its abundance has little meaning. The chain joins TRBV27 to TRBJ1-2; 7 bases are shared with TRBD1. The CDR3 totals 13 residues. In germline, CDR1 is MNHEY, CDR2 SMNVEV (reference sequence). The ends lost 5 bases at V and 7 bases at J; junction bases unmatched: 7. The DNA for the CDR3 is TGTGCCAGCAGTGAAGGACAGGAACGTGGCTACACCTTC. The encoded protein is CASSEGQERGYTF.

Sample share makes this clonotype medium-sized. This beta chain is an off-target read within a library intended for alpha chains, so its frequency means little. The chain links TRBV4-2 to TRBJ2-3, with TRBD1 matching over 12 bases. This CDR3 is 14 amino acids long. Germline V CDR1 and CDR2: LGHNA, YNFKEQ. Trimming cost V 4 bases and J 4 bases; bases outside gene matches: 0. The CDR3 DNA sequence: TGTGCCAGCAGCCGGGACAGGGGGCCAGATACGCAGTATTTT. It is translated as CASSRDRGPDTQYF.

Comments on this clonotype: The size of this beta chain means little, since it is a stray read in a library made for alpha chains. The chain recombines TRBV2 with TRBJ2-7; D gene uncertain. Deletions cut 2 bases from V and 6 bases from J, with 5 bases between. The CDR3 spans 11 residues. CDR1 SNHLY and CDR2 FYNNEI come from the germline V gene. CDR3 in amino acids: CASSERAEQYF. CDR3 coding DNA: TGTGCCAGCAGTGAAAGGGCCGAGCAGTACTTC. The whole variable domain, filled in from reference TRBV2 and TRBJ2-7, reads EPEVTQTPSHQVTQMGQEVILRCVPISNHLYFYWYRQILGQKVEFLVSFYNNEISEKSEIFDDQFSVERPDGSNFTLKIRSTKLEDSAMYFCASSERAEQYFGPGTRLTVT.

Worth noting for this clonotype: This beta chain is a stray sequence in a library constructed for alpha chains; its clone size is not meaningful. The CDR3 sequence is CASSGTDLNGYTF. The DNA for the CDR3 is TGTGCCAGCAGTGGGACAGACCTTAATGGCTACACCTTC. The V call is TRBV12-3 or TRBV12-4, the J call TRBJ1-2; 7 bases agree with TRBD1. The J segment lost 6 bases and the V segment lost 5 bases, leaving 6 bases of the junction unmatched. The CDR3 extends over 13 amino acids.

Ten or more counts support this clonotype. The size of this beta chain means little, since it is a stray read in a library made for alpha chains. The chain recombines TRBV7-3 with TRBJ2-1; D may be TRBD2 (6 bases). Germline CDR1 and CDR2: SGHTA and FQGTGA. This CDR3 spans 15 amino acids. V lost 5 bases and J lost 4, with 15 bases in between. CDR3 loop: CASSPSSSVYNEQFF. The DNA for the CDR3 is TGTGCCAGCAGCCCAAGCTCTAGCGTGTACAATGAGCAGTTCTTC. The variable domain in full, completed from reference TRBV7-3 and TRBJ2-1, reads GAGVSQTPSNKVTEKGKYVELRCDPISGHTALYWYRQSLGQGPEFLIYFQGTGAADDSGLPNDRFFAVRPEGSVSTLKIQRTERGDSAVYLCASSPSSSVYNEQFFGPGTRLTVL.

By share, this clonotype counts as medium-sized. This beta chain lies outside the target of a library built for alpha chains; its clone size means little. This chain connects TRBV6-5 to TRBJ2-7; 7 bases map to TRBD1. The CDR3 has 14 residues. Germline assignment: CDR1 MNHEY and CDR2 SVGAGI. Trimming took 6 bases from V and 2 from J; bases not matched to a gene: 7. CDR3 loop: CASSRLTGTYEQYF. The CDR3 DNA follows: TGTGCCAGCAGCCGCCTGACAGGGACCTACGAGCAGTACTTC.

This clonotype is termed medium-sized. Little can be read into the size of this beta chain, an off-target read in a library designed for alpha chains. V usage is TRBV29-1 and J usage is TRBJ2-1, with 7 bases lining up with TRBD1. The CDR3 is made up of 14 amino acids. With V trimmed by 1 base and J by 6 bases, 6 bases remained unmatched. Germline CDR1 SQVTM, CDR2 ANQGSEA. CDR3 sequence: CSVEGGQPGNEQFF. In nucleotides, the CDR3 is TGCAGCGTTGAAGGGGGACAGCCGGGCAATGAGCAGTTCTTC.

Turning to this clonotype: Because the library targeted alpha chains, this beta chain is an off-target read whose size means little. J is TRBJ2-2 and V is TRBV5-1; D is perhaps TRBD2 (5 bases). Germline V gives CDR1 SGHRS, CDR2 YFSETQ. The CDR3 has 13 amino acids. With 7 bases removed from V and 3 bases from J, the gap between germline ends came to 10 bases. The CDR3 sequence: CASGEKYTGELFF. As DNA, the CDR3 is TGCGCCAGCGGGGAGAAATACACCGGGGAGCTGTTTTTT.

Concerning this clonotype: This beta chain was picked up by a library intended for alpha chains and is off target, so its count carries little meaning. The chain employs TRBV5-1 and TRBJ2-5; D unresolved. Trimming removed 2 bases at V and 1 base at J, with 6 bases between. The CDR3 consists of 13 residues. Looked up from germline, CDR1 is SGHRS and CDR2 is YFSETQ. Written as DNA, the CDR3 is TGCGCCAGCAGCTTCGCGGTCCAAGAGACCCAGTACTTC. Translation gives CASSFAVQETQYF.

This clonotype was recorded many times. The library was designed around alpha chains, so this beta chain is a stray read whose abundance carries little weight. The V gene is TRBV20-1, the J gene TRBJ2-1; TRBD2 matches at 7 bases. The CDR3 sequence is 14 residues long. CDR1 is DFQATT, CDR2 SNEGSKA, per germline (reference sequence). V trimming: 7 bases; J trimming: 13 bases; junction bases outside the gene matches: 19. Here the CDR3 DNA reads TGCAGTGTAGATGCGTTTGTGGGGGGGGTCGAACAGTTCTTC. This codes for CSVDAFVGGVEQFF.

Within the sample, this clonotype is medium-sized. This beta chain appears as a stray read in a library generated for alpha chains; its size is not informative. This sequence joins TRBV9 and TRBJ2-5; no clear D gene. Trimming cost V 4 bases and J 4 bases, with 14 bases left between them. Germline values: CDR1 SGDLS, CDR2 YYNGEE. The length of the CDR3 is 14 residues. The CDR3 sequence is CASSPDRTGETQYF. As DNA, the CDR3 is TGTGCCAGCAGCCCGGACCGGACCGGAGAGACCCAGTACTTC.

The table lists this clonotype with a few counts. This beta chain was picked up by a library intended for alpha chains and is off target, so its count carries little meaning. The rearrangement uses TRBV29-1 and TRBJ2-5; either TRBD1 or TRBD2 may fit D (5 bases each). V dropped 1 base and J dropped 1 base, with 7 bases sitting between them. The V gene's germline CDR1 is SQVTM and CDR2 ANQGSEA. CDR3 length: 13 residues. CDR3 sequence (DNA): TGCAGCGTTGAAGGGGGGACCCAAGAGACCCAGTACTTC. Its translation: CSVEGGTQETQYF.

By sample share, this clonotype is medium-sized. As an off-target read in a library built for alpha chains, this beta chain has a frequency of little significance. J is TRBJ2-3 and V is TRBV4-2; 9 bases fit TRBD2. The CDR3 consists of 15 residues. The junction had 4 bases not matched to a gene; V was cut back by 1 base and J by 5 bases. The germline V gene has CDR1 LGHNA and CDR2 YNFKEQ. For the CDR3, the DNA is TGTGCCAGCAGCCAAGGATCACTAGCGGGAGATACGCAGTATTTT. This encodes CASSQGSLAGDTQYF.